The rows below give T cell receptor beta chains drawn from one sample of a study of T cells in Graves' hyperthyroidism and ophthalmopathy. Using its own MiXCR run on the multiplex PCR reads, TCRdb lists one record per CDR3 protein. The table records hundreds of thousands of distinct CDR3 sequences, about 12% of them present only once. The sequenced sample was blood. Every receptor here comes from a woman aged 18-29 years with Graves' hyperthyroidism. The CDR3 runs from the conserved cysteine through the conserved F or W. Fields, in order: J gene, V gene, D gene, CDR3 length, clone size, CDR3 DNA, CDR3 protein. The D gene is left open where the match is weak. Expanded clones are given a class, and other clones once, few, many or no size at all.

>TRBJ1-4|TRBV18|NA|17|NA
TGTGCCAGCTCACCAGGGGCCGGAACCCTGACGGCTGAAAAACTGTTTTTT
CASSPGAGTLTAEKLFF
>TRBJ2-3|TRBV27|NA|14|many
TGTGCCAGCAGTTCACATCGAAGTCCAGATACGCAGTATTTT
CASSSHRSPDTQYF
>TRBJ2-6|TRBV6-1|NA|17|few
TGTGCCAGCAGTCGGGACTCCAAGAGCTCTGGGGCCAACGTCCTGACTTTC
CASSRDSKSSGANVLTF
>TRBJ2-2|TRBV13|TRBD2|17|NA
TGTGCCAGCAGCTCGCCGGGACTAGCGGTCAACACCGGGGAGCTGTTTTTT
CASSSPGLAVNTGELFF
>TRBJ2-2|TRBV19|TRBD1|16|NA
TGTGCCAGTAGTATAGTCTGGACAGGGCGCACCGGGGAGCTGTTTTTT
CASSIVWTGRTGELFF
>TRBJ2-5|TRBV18|TRBD1|13|many
TGTGCCAGCTCCCCCGGGACAGTGGAGACCCAGTACTTC
CASSPGTVETQYF
>TRBJ2-6|TRBV27|NA|16|many
TGTGCCAGCAGCTCGGAAGTGGGCTCTGGGGCCAACGTCCTGACTTTC
CASSSEVGSGANVLTF
>TRBJ2-1|TRBV6-6|NA|15|many
TGTGCCAGCAGTTACGCCCCAAGTGGGCCCAGGGAGCAGTTCTTC
CASSYAPSGPREQFF
>TRBJ2-7|TRBV5-6|NA|11|many
TGTGCCAGCAGCCAGGACCACGAGCAGTACTTC
CASSQDHEQYF
>TRBJ1-3|TRBV12-3/TRBV12-4|NA|14|many
TGTGCCAGCAGTTATGACAGACCAGGAAACACCATATATTTT
CASSYDRPGNTIYF
>TRBJ2-7|TRBV6-1|TRBD1|12|many
TGTGCCCTCGGACAGGGGGCGTACGAGCAGTACTTC
CALGQGAYEQYF
>TRBJ2-7|TRBV7-2|NA|12|NA
TGTGCCAGCAGGGGTGGGACCTACGAGCAGTACTTC
CASRGGTYEQYF
>TRBJ2-2|TRBV28|NA|15|many
TGTGCCAGCGCCCGACTCCTCAGGGACACCGGGGAGCTGTTTTTT
CASARLLRDTGELFF
>TRBJ1-5|TRBV20-1|NA|13|NA
TGCAGTGCTGATCAGGGAGGTAATCAGCCCCAGCATTTT
CSADQGGNQPQHF
>TRBJ2-1|TRBV6-1|NA|13|few
TGTGCCAGCACTAGGGTCTCCTACAATGAGCAGTTCTTC
CASTRVSYNEQFF
>TRBJ1-6|TRBV4-1|NA|17|NA
TGCGCCAGCAGCCAAGCAGGGTCGGAGTTCTATAATTCACCCCTCCACTTT
CASSQAGSEFYNSPLHF